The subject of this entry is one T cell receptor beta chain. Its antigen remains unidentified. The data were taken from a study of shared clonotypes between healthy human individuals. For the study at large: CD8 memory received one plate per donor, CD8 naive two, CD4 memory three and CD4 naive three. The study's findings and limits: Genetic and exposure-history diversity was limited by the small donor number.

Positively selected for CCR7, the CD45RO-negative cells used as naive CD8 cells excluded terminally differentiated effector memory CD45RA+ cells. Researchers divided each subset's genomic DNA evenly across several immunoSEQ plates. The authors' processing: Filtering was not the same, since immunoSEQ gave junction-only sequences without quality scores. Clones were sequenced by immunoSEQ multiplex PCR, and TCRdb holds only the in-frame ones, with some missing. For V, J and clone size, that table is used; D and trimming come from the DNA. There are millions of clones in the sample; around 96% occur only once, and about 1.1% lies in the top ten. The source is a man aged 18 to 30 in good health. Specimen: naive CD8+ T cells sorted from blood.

The DNA for the CDR3 is TGTGCCACATTCCCGACAGGGGCGAACACCGGGGAGCTGTTTTTT. This translates into CATFPTGANTGELFF. This chain connects TRBV28 to TRBJ2-2; 8 nucleotides match TRBD1. The CDR3 consists of 15 residues. J gave up 0 bases and V 10 bases, and 7 bases lay outside the gene matches. CDR1 is MDHEN and CDR2 is SYDVKM in the germline V gene.